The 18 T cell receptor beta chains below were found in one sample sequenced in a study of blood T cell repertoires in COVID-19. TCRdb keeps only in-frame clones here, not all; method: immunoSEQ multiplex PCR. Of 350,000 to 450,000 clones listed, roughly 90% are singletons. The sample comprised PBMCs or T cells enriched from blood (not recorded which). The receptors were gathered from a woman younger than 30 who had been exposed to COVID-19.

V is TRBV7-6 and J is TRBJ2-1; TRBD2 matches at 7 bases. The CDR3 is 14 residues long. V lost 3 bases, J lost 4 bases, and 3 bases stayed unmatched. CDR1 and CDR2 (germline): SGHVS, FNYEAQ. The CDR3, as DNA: TGTGCCAGCAGCTTTAACGGGGGGTACAATGAGCAGTTCTTC. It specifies CASSFNGGYNEQFF.

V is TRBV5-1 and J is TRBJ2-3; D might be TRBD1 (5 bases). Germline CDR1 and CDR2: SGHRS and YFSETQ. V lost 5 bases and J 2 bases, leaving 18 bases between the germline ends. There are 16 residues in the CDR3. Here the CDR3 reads CASSSRTTEPTDTQYF. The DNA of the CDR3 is TGCGCCAGCAGTTCCCGGACGACAGAGCCCACAGATACGCAGTATTTT.

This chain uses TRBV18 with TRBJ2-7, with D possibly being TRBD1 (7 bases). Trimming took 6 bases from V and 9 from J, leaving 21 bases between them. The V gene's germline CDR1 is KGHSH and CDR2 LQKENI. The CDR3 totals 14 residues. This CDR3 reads CASSAGQPLRGQYF. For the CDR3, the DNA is TGTGCCAGCTCCGCGGGACAGCCTCTACGAGGGCAGTACTTC.

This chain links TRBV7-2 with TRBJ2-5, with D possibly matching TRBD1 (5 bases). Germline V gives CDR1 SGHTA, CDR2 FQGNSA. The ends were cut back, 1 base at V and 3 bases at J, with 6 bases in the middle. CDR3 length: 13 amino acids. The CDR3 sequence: CASSLGGKETQYF. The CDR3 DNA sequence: TGTGCCAGCAGCTTAGGGGGCAAAGAGACCCAGTACTTC.

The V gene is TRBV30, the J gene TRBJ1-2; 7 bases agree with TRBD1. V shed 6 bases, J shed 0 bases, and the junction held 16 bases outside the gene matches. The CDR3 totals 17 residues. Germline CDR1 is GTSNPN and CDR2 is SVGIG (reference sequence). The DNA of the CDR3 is TGTGCCTGCGCTTTTACTGCGGGGACAGAAACTAACTATGGCTACACCTTC. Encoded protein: CACAFTAGTETNYGYTF.

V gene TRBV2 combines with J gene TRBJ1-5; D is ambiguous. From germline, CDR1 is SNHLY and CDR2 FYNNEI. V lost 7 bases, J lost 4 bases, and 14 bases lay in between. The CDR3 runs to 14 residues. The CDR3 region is CASTKEAENQPQHF. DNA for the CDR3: TGTGCCAGCACTAAGGAGGCAGAGAATCAGCCCCAGCATTTT.

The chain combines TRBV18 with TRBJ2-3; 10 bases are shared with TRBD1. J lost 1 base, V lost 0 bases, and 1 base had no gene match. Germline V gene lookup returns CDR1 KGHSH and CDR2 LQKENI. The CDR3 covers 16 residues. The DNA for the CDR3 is TGTGCCAGCTCACCACCGACAGGGGGCCGCACAGATACGCAGTATTTT. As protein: CASSPPTGGRTDTQYF.

In nucleotides, the CDR3 is TGCGCCACCCGGACTAGCGGCCTGACCAATGAGCAGTTCTTC. This encodes CATRTSGLTNEQFF. This chain links TRBV5-1 with TRBJ2-1, with 10 bases lining up with TRBD2. This CDR3 is 14 amino acids long. J lost 6 bases, V lost 9 bases, and 9 bases had no gene match. Germline V lookup: CDR1 SGHRS, CDR2 YFSETQ.

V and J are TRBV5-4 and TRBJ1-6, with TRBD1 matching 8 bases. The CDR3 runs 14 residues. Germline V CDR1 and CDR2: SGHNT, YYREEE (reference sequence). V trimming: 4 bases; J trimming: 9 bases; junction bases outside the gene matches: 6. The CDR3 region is CASSLPTGVSPLHF. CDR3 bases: TGTGCCAGCAGCCTTCCGACAGGGGTTTCACCCCTCCACTTT.

CDR3 sequence: CASSQSGSWDTQYF. In DNA, the CDR3 is TGTGCCAGCAGTCAGAGCGGGTCATGGGATACGCAGTATTTT. The gene calls are TRBV6-5 and TRBJ2-3, with D maybe TRBD2 (6 bases). CDR1 and CDR2 (germline): MNHEY, SVGAGI. Trimming cost V 5 bases and J 6 bases, with 15 bases left between them. CDR3 size: 14 residues.

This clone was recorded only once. The chain's CDR3 is CASRPTGSSYNEQFF. For the CDR3, the DNA is TGTGCCAGCAGACCCACAGGAAGCTCCTACAATGAGCAGTTCTTC. This sequence joins TRBV6-5 and TRBJ2-1, with a possible D match to TRBD1 (5 bases). Germline lookup yields CDR1 MNHEY and CDR2 SVGAGI. The CDR3 extends over 15 amino acids. V was clipped by 6 bases and J by 0 bases, with 12 bases between them.

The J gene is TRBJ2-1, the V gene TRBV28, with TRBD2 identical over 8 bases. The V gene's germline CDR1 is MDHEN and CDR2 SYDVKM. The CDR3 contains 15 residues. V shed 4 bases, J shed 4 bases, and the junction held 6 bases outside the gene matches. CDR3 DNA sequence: TGTGCCAGCAGTTCCGAGGTAGCGGGATACAATGAGCAGTTCTTC. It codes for CASSSEVAGYNEQFF. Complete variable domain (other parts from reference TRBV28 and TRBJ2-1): DVKVTQSSRYLVKRTGEKVFLECVQDMDHENMFWYRQDPGLGLRLIYFSYDVKMKEKGDIPEGYSVSREKKERFSLILESASTNQTSMYLCASSSEVAGYNEQFFGPGTRLTVL.

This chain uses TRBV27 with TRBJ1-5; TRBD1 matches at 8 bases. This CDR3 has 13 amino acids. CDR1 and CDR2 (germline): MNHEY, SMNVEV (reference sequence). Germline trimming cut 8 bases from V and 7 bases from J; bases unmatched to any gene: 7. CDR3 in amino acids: CASRRQGAQPQHF. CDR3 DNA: TGTGCCAGCCGTAGGCAGGGGGCCCAGCCCCAGCATTTT.

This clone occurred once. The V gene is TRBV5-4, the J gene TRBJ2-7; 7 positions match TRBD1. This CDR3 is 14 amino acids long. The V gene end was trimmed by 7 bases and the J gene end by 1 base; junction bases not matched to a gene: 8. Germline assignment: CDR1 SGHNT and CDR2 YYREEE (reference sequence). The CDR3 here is CASSLTGLSYEQYF. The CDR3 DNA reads TGTGCCAGCTCCCTGACAGGGCTTTCCTACGAGCAGTACTTC.

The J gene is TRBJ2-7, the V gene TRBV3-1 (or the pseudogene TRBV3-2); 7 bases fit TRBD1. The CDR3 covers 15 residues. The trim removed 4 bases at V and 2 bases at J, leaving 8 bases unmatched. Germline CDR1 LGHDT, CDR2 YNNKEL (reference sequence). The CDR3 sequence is CASSPTGSFAYEQYF. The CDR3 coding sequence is TGTGCCAGCAGCCCGACAGGGTCATTTGCCTACGAGCAGTACTTC.

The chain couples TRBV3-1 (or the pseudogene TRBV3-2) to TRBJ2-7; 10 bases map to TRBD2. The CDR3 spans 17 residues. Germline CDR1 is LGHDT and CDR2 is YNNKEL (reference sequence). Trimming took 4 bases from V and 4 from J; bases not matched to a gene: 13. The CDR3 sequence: CASSLVGFGLAVYEQYF. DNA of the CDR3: TGTGCCAGCAGCCTTGTTGGTTTCGGACTAGCGGTTTACGAGCAGTACTTC.

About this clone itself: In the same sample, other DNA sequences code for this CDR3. Here the CDR3 DNA reads TGTGCCAGCAGTTCAGCGGGACCCTACGAGCAGTACTTC. It yields the protein CASSSAGPYEQYF. The rearrangement uses TRBV6-5 and TRBJ2-7, with TRBD2 identical over 7 bases. The J segment lost 2 bases and the V segment lost 4 bases, leaving 2 bases of the junction unmatched. Germline values: CDR1 MNHEY, CDR2 SVGAGI. The CDR3 has 13 residues.

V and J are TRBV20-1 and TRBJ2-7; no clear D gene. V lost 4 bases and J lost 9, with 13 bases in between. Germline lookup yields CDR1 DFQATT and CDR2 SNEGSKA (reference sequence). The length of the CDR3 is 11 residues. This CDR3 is CSATHRPRQYF. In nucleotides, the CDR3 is TGCAGTGCTACCCACAGACCCCGGCAGTACTTC.